The rows below give T cell receptor beta chains drawn from one sample of a study of T cells in Graves' hyperthyroidism and ophthalmopathy. TCRdb reprocessed the multiplex PCR reads via MiXCR and lists one record per CDR3 protein. The profile covers about 200,000 distinct CDR3 sequences, with about a sixth appearing a single time and 53% taken by the ten largest. Sequencing used blood. These receptors were collected from a woman between 45 and 65 years old with Graves' hyperthyroidism. CDR3s include the opening cysteine and the closing phenylalanine or tryptophan. A D gene is named only where the DNA matches it firmly. For some rows the clone size is stated as once, few or many, or as a class when expanded; others skip it.

cdr3_length: 13; d_call: NA; clone_size: NA; v_call: TRBV12-3/TRBV12-4; j_call: TRBJ1-1; cdr3_nt: TGTGCCAGCAGTCGAGGGGACGGCACTGAAGCTTTCTTT; cdr3_aa: CASSRGDGTEAFF
cdr3_length: 12; d_call: NA; clone_size: many; v_call: TRBV11-2; j_call: TRBJ2-4; cdr3_nt: TGTGCCAGCAGCCCCACGACGAACATTCAGTACTTC; cdr3_aa: CASSPTTNIQYF
cdr3_length: 15; d_call: NA; clone_size: NA; v_call: TRBV7-6; j_call: TRBJ2-1; cdr3_nt: TGTGCCAGCAGCCTAACGGGCCGGGATGACAATGAGCAGTTCTTC; cdr3_aa: CASSLTGRDDNEQFF
cdr3_length: 14; d_call: NA; clone_size: NA; v_call: TRBV6-5; j_call: TRBJ2-3; cdr3_nt: TGTGCCAGCAGCGACGCCAGGCCCACAGATACGCAGTATTTT; cdr3_aa: CASSDARPTDTQYF
cdr3_length: 14; d_call: NA; clone_size: few; v_call: TRBV20-1; j_call: TRBJ2-7; cdr3_nt: TGCAGTGCTAGAGAGAACGGGAGACGATACGAGCAGTACTTC; cdr3_aa: CSARENGRRYEQYF
cdr3_length: 15; d_call: NA; clone_size: NA; v_call: TRBV27; j_call: TRBJ2-1; cdr3_nt: TGTGCCAGCATTCGATGGGCTGGGGGTAACAATGAGCAGTTCTTC; cdr3_aa: CASIRWAGGNNEQFF
cdr3_length: 11; d_call: NA; clone_size: NA; v_call: TRBV29-1; j_call: TRBJ1-2; cdr3_nt: TGCAGCGTTGTGATGGCTGCTGGCTACACCTTC; cdr3_aa: CSVVMAAGYTF
cdr3_length: 13; d_call: NA; clone_size: many; v_call: TRBV20-1; j_call: TRBJ2-5; cdr3_nt: TGCAGTGCTAGCGGACAGTACCAAGAGACCCAGTACTTC; cdr3_aa: CSASGQYQETQYF
cdr3_length: 12; d_call: NA; clone_size: many; v_call: TRBV11-2; j_call: TRBJ2-4; cdr3_nt: TGTGCCAGCAGGGCAGCGGGAAACATTCAGTACTTC; cdr3_aa: CASRAAGNIQYF
cdr3_length: 14; d_call: NA; clone_size: few; v_call: TRBV11-3; j_call: TRBJ2-5; cdr3_nt: TGTGCCGGCAGCTTAGGGGCCTCCCGGGAGACCCAGTACTTC; cdr3_aa: CAGSLGASRETQYF
cdr3_length: 14; d_call: TRBD1; clone_size: NA; v_call: TRBV7-9; j_call: TRBJ2-7; cdr3_nt: TGTGCCAGCAGCTCCAGGGGGAGAGGATACGAGCAGTACTTC; cdr3_aa: CASSSRGRGYEQYF
cdr3_length: 12; d_call: TRBD1; clone_size: many; v_call: TRBV9; j_call: TRBJ1-1; cdr3_nt: TGTGCCAGCAAACAGGGGGACACTGAAGCTTTCTTT; cdr3_aa: CASKQGDTEAFF
cdr3_length: 13; d_call: NA; clone_size: few; v_call: TRBV18; j_call: TRBJ1-5; cdr3_nt: TGTGCCAGCTCACGGTCTGAGGCTCAGCCCCAGCATTTT; cdr3_aa: CASSRSEAQPQHF
cdr3_length: 14; d_call: TRBD2; clone_size: many; v_call: TRBV7-9; j_call: TRBJ2-1; cdr3_nt: TGTGCCACCAAACCGGGACTAGCGGGATTTGAGCAGTTCTTC; cdr3_aa: CATKPGLAGFEQFF
cdr3_length: 14; d_call: NA; clone_size: few; v_call: TRBV10-3; j_call: TRBJ1-2; cdr3_nt: TGTGCCATCAGTTACAGGGAAGGAAGCTATGGCTACACCTTC; cdr3_aa: CAISYREGSYGYTF
cdr3_length: 15; d_call: NA; clone_size: many; v_call: TRBV27; j_call: TRBJ1-2; cdr3_nt: TGTGCCAGCAGTCCGGCGACAGGAATTATCTATGGCTACACCTTC; cdr3_aa: CASSPATGIIYGYTF
cdr3_length: 14; d_call: TRBD2; clone_size: many; v_call: TRBV6-1; j_call: TRBJ2-1; cdr3_nt: TGTGCCAGCAGTGGGGGGGGAGTCTCCAATGAGCAGTTCTTC; cdr3_aa: CASSGGGVSNEQFF
cdr3_length: 13; d_call: NA; clone_size: many; v_call: TRBV2; j_call: TRBJ2-7; cdr3_nt: TGTGCCAGCAGTGAAATGGCTGTCTACGAGCAGTACTTC; cdr3_aa: CASSEMAVYEQYF
cdr3_length: 14; d_call: NA; clone_size: many; v_call: TRBV6-1; j_call: TRBJ2-3; cdr3_nt: TGTGCCAGCGGTTTTTTCGACAGCACAGATACGCAGTATTTT; cdr3_aa: CASGFFDSTDTQYF
cdr3_length: 15; d_call: TRBD2; clone_size: NA; v_call: TRBV19; j_call: TRBJ2-1; cdr3_nt: TGTGCCAGTGGTAGAGCGGGAGCAGGCTACAATGAGCAGTTCTTC; cdr3_aa: CASGRAGAGYNEQFF
cdr3_length: 16; d_call: TRBD1; clone_size: NA; v_call: TRBV19; j_call: TRBJ1-3; cdr3_nt: TGTGCCAGTAGTATATCCCCGACAGGGTCTGGAAACACCATATATTTT; cdr3_aa: CASSISPTGSGNTIYF
cdr3_length: 12; d_call: NA; clone_size: many; v_call: TRBV12-3/TRBV12-4; j_call: TRBJ1-2; cdr3_nt: TGTGCCAGCAGTTTCGTGGGAGTTGGCTACACCTTC; cdr3_aa: CASSFVGVGYTF
cdr3_length: 15; d_call: NA; clone_size: once; v_call: TRBV15; j_call: TRBJ2-5; cdr3_nt: TGTGCCACCAGCAGAGTTAAGGGGAGGCAAGAGACCCAGTACTTC; cdr3_aa: CATSRVKGRQETQYF
cdr3_length: 17; d_call: NA; clone_size: few; v_call: TRBV6-2/TRBV6-3; j_call: TRBJ2-2; cdr3_nt: TGTGCCAGCAGTTACTCGATAGTTACTGCGAACACCGGGGAGCTGTTTTTT; cdr3_aa: CASSYSIVTANTGELFF
cdr3_length: 16; d_call: TRBD2; clone_size: many; v_call: TRBV7-3; j_call: TRBJ2-1; cdr3_nt: TGTGCCAGCAGCCCACTAAGGGCGGGGGGCGAGGGTGAGCAGTTCTTC; cdr3_aa: CASSPLRAGGEGEQFF
cdr3_length: 19; d_call: TRBD2; clone_size: many; v_call: TRBV28; j_call: TRBJ2-7; cdr3_nt: TGTGCCAGCAGTACCCTCCGGGGAGCGGGAGGGCCGTCAGGCTACGAGCAGTACTTC; cdr3_aa: CASSTLRGAGGPSGYEQYF
cdr3_length: 14; d_call: NA; clone_size: many; v_call: TRBV7-9; j_call: TRBJ2-1; cdr3_nt: TGTGCCAGCAGCTTAGCGGGGAGTAACAATGAGCAGTTCTTC; cdr3_aa: CASSLAGSNNEQFF
cdr3_length: 16; d_call: NA; clone_size: many; v_call: TRBV28; j_call: TRBJ1-5; cdr3_nt: TGTGCCAGCAGTTCCCACCAGGGTCATGACAATCAGCCCCAGCATTTT; cdr3_aa: CASSSHQGHDNQPQHF
cdr3_length: 15; d_call: NA; clone_size: many; v_call: TRBV11-2; j_call: TRBJ2-3; cdr3_nt: TGTGCCAGCAGCTCAGATTCGACTAGTCCAGATACGCAGTATTTT; cdr3_aa: CASSSDSTSPDTQYF
cdr3_length: 13; d_call: NA; clone_size: many; v_call: TRBV7-6; j_call: TRBJ1-1; cdr3_nt: TGTGCCAGCAGCTTAAGCTGGAACACTGAAGCTTTCTTT; cdr3_aa: CASSLSWNTEAFF
cdr3_length: 16; d_call: TRBD2; clone_size: NA; v_call: TRBV12-3/TRBV12-4; j_call: TRBJ2-1; cdr3_nt: TGTGCCAGCAGTCCCGTTGCGGGAGGGCCGGGCAATGAGCAGTTCTTC; cdr3_aa: CASSPVAGGPGNEQFF
cdr3_length: 16; d_call: NA; clone_size: NA; v_call: TRBV10-3; j_call: TRBJ2-3; cdr3_nt: TGTGCCATCAGCGTCGCTGGGGCAGGGGGCACAGATACGCAGTATTTT; cdr3_aa: CAISVAGAGGTDTQYF
cdr3_length: 13; d_call: TRBD2; clone_size: many; v_call: TRBV2; j_call: TRBJ2-1; cdr3_nt: TGTGCCAGCAAATCGGGAGGTTACAATGAGCAGTTCTTC; cdr3_aa: CASKSGGYNEQFF
cdr3_length: 16; d_call: TRBD2; clone_size: NA; v_call: TRBV20-1; j_call: TRBJ2-1; cdr3_nt: TGCAGTGCTACTCAGACTAGCGGGAGGGCCGTCAATGAGCAGTTCTTC; cdr3_aa: CSATQTSGRAVNEQFF
cdr3_length: 18; d_call: TRBD1; clone_size: NA; v_call: TRBV5-1; j_call: TRBJ1-1; cdr3_nt: TGCGCCAGCAGCTTGGTACCGAGATCAGGGGGGATGAACACTGAAGCTTTCTTT; cdr3_aa: CASSLVPRSGGMNTEAFF
cdr3_length: 14; d_call: NA; clone_size: NA; v_call: TRBV30; j_call: TRBJ1-1; cdr3_nt: TGTGCCTGGGGTCTTCCGAGGGGGGGCACTGAAGCTTTCTTT; cdr3_aa: CAWGLPRGGTEAFF
cdr3_length: 18; d_call: TRBD1; clone_size: NA; v_call: TRBV20-1; j_call: TRBJ1-5; cdr3_nt: TGCAGTGCTAGAGGAAGGTGGAACAGGGGGTATGGCAATCAGCCCCAGCATTTT; cdr3_aa: CSARGRWNRGYGNQPQHF
cdr3_length: 15; d_call: TRBD1; clone_size: many; v_call: TRBV12-3/TRBV12-4; j_call: TRBJ2-1; cdr3_nt: TGTGCCAGCCCATCCGGGGGGACAGGGAACAATGAGCAGTTCTTC; cdr3_aa: CASPSGGTGNNEQFF
cdr3_length: 13; d_call: TRBD2; clone_size: many; v_call: TRBV5-1; j_call: TRBJ2-7; cdr3_nt: TGCGCCAGCAGAGGGACTAGCTCCTACGAGCAGTACTTC; cdr3_aa: CASRGTSSYEQYF
cdr3_length: 15; d_call: TRBD1; clone_size: many; v_call: TRBV11-3; j_call: TRBJ2-7; cdr3_nt: TGTGCCAGCAGCTTAGAGCAGGGGGCATTCCGCGAGCAGTACTTC; cdr3_aa: CASSLEQGAFREQYF